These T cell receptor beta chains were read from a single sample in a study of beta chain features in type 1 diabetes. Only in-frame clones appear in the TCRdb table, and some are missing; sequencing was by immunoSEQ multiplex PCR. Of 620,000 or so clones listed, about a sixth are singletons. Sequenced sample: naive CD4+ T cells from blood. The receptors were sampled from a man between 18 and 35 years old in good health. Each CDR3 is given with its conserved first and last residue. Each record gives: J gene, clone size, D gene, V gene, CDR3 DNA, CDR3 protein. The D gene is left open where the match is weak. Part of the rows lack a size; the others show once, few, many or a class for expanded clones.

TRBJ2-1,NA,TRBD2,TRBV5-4,TGTGCCAGCAGCTTGGCGGCTAGCGGGGGCTATGAGCAGTTCTTC,CASSLAASGGYEQFF
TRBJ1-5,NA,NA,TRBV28,TGTGCCAGCACCGGGGCAGGGTTAGGGTATAGCAATCAGCCCCAGCATTTT,CASTGAGLGYSNQPQHF
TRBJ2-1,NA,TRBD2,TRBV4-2,TGTGCCAGCAGCCAATATGGAGGAGCGGGGGAGCAGTTCTTC,CASSQYGGAGEQFF
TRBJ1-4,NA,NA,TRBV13,TGTGCCAGCAGCTGGAGTTGGGTGGCCGGGGCTTCTGAAAAACTGTTTTTT,CASSWSWVAGASEKLFF
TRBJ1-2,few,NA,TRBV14,TGTGCCAGCAGCCAAATCCGACTGGCTGGCTACACCTTC,CASSQIRLAGYTF
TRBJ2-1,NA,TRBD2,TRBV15,TGTGCCACCAGCAGAGGACAAGCGGGGGTTCTCAATGAGCAGTTCTTC,CATSRGQAGVLNEQFF
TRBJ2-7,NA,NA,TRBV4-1,TGCGCCAGCAGCCAAGAACAGGCAGGGTACTCCTACGAGCAGTACTTC,CASSQEQAGYSYEQYF
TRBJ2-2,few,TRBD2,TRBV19,TGTGCCAGTATCACAAAATCGGGACTAACGAACACCGGGGAGCTGTTTTTT,CASITKSGLTNTGELFF
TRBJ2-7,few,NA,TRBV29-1,TGCAGCGTTGCGTGGACTATCTCCGAGCAGTACTTC,CSVAWTISEQYF
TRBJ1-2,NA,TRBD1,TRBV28,TGTGCCAGCAGCGCTATCGGGACAGGCTATGGCTACACCTTC,CASSAIGTGYGYTF
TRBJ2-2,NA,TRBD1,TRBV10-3,TGTGCCATCAGTGAGGATTGGGACAGGGTGAACGGGGAGCTGTTTTTT,CAISEDWDRVNGELFF
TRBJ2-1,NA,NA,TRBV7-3,TGTGCCAGCAGCGGGTCGATAAACAATGAGCAGTTCTTC,CASSGSINNEQFF
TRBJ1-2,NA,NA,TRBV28,TGTGCCAGTACCCCGGGCCGGCAGGTCTTTTATGGCTACACCTTC,CASTPGRQVFYGYTF
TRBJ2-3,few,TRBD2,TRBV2,TGTGCCAGCGCATCCATCGGGCGGGAGGGCCGAGATACGCAGTATTTT,CASASIGREGRDTQYF
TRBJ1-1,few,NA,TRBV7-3,TGTGCCAGCAGCTTAACCAGGAACACTGAAGCTTTCTTT,CASSLTRNTEAFF
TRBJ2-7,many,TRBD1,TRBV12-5,TGTGCTAGTGGTTTGGACGGGACAGCCGAGCAGTACTTC,CASGLDGTAEQYF
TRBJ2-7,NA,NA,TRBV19,TGTGCCAGTAGTCCCCCTCTTGGGCTAGCTGGAGTCTCCTACGAGCAGTACTTC,CASSPPLGLAGVSYEQYF
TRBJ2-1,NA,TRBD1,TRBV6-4,TGTGCCAGCAGCCTAACAGGGGGTGGAAAAAATGAGCAGTTCTTC,CASSLTGGGKNEQFF
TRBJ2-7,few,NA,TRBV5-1,TGCGCCAGCAGCTTGTCACGGAGCGAGCAGTACTTC,CASSLSRSEQYF
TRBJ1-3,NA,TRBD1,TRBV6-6,TGTGCCAGCAGCCCGGGACAGGGTAATGGAAACACCATATATTTT,CASSPGQGNGNTIYF
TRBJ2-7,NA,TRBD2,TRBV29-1,TGCAGCGTCTACGGGACTAGCGGCTCCTACGAGCAGTACTTC,CSVYGTSGSYEQYF
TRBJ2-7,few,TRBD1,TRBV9,TGTGCCAGCAGCGTAGCGGGACAGCGTAACGAGCAGTACTTC,CASSVAGQRNEQYF
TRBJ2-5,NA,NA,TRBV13,TGTGCCAGCAGCCCACGTGGGGTGGAAGAGACCCAGTACTTC,CASSPRGVEETQYF
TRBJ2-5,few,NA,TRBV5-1,TGCGCCAGCAGCTTGTTAGGGCAAGAGACCCAGTACTTC,CASSLLGQETQYF
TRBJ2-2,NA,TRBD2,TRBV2,TGTGCCAGCAGGGCCACTAGCGTAGCCGGGGAGCTGTTTTTT,CASRATSVAGELFF
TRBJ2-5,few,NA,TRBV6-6,TGTGCCAGCACTTGGGGACAAGAGACCCAGTACTTC,CASTWGQETQYF
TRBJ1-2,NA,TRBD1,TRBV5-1,TGCGCCAGCAGCGTGACAGGGAATGGCTACACCTTC,CASSVTGNGYTF
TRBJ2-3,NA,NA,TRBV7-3,TGTGCCAGCAGCCTTACAGGGACGCAGTATTTT,CASSLTGTQYF
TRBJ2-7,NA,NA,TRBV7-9,TGTGCCAGCAGCCTAGACCCCCGGGGAGCCTCCTACGAGCAGTACTTC,CASSLDPRGASYEQYF
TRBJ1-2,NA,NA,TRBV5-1,TGCGCCAGCAGCGAAAAATGGACAGATCACTATGGCTACACCTTC,CASSEKWTDHYGYTF
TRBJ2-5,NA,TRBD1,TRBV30,TGTGCCTGGGAAGGACAGGGCTATGAGGAGACCCAGTACTTC,CAWEGQGYEETQYF
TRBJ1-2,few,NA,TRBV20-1,TGCAGTGCTAGAGAAGTCAGAACCTACACCTTC,CSAREVRTYTF
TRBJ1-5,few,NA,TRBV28,TGTGCCAGCAGTTTATGGGCAGGGGTAAATCAGCCCCAGCATTTT,CASSLWAGVNQPQHF
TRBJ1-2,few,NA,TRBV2,TGTGCCAGCAGTGGCCCCGTCTCCTTCTATGGCTACACCTTC,CASSGPVSFYGYTF
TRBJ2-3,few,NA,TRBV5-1,TGCGCCAGCGGGGGGGGCCAAAGCACAGATACGCAGTATTTT,CASGGGQSTDTQYF
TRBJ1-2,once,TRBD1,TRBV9,TGTGCCAGCAGCGTAGACCAGGGGGGCTATGGCTACACCTTC,CASSVDQGGYGYTF
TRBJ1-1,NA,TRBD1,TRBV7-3,TGTGCCAGCCGGCCCTGGACAGGGGGCCTTGGATCCACTGAAGCTTTCTTT,CASRPWTGGLGSTEAFF